Listed here are 12 T cell receptor beta chains from one sample, sequenced in a study of blood T cell repertoires in COVID-19. TCRdb's table, derived via immunoSEQ multiplex PCR, lists solely in-frame clones and lacks some. The table has 150,000 to 200,000 clones, 84% seen once. What was sequenced was peripheral blood. The source of these receptors is a young man with active or convalescent COVID-19.

This chain joins TRBV7-9 and TRBJ2-1, with TRBD2 identical over 7 bases. V dropped 5 bases and J dropped 1; count of bases not matched to a gene: 8. The CDR3 is 16 residues long. Germline V gene lookup returns CDR1 SEHNR and CDR2 FQNEAQ (reference sequence). CDR3 loop: CASSPRLAKSYNEQFF. CDR3 sequence (DNA): TGTGCCAGCAGCCCGCGACTAGCCAAATCCTACAATGAGCAGTTCTTC.

The genes are TRBV7-2 and TRBJ2-6; TRBD1 agrees at 9 bases. The CDR3 contains 18 residues. The V and J ends lost 5 bases and 0 bases, in that order; junction bases with no gene match: 8. Germline CDR1 SGHTA, CDR2 FQGNSA. In DNA, the CDR3 is TGTGCCAGCAGCCCACGGACAGGGGCATACTCTGGGGCCAACGTCCTGACTTTC. Translated: CASSPRTGAYSGANVLTF.

The chain uses TRBV5-4 and TRBJ1-1; 7 nucleotides match TRBD1. CDR1 is SGHNT and CDR2 is YYREEE in the germline V gene (reference sequence). The CDR3 is 13 amino acids. The trim removed 4 bases at V and 4 bases at J, leaving 4 bases unmatched. The chain's CDR3 is CASSIHRGTEAFF. The CDR3 bases are TGTGCCAGCAGCATTCACAGGGGCACTGAAGCTTTCTTT.

The chain links TRBV4-1 to TRBJ2-7; 13 bases are shared with TRBD2. The CDR3 totals 18 residues. The V gene's germline CDR1 is MGHRA and CDR2 YSYEKL. V shed 4 bases and J 7 bases; nucleotides not matched to a gene: 16. The CDR3 region has the DNA TGCGCCAGCAGCCGAGGGGGTGAACTAGCGGGAGGGCCTAATGAGCAGTACTTC. Amino acids: CASSRGGELAGGPNEQYF.

The V gene is TRBV6-6, the J gene TRBJ1-1, with D perhaps matching TRBD1 (5 bases). Trimming removed 8 bases from V and 5 bases from J, with 18 bases in between. Germline CDR1 is MNHNY and CDR2 is SVGAGI (reference sequence). CDR3 length: 14 amino acids. The DNA for the CDR3 is TGTGCCAGCTTTCTCCATGGGGGGGAAACTGAAGCTTTCTTT. Amino acid sequence: CASFLHGGETEAFF.

V is TRBV6-5 and J is TRBJ2-3; D might be TRBD2 (6 bases). CDR3 length equals 15 residues. The germline V and J ends were trimmed by 4 bases and 3 bases, with 14 bases remaining between them. Germline V gene data show CDR1 as MNHEY and CDR2 as SVGAGI. In nucleotides, the CDR3 is TGTGCCAGCAGTTCCACCGGGACTGGAACAGATACGCAGTATTTT. It yields the protein CASSSTGTGTDTQYF.

The chain has TRBV19 and TRBJ2-5; 11 bases line up with TRBD2. Germline-derived CDR1 and CDR2 are LNHDA and SQIVND (reference sequence). V dropped 4 bases and J dropped 2; count of bases not matched to a gene: 9. CDR3 length: 17 residues. CDR3 amino acids: CASSKRGLADIQETQYF. The CDR3 DNA reads as TGTGCCAGTAGTAAGCGGGGACTAGCGGACATACAAGAGACCCAGTACTTC.

The rearrangement joins TRBV5-1 to TRBJ2-5; 10 nucleotides line up with TRBD2. CDR3 length: 15 residues. The germline V gene encodes CDR1 SGHRS and CDR2 YFSETQ. The junction had 7 bases not matched to a gene; V was cut back by 5 bases and J by 3 bases. Written as DNA, the CDR3 is TGCGCCAGCAGGTTTTTCCTAGCGGGAGAAGAGACCCAGTACTTC. Translated, it gives CASRFFLAGEETQYF.

The chain has TRBV29-1 and TRBJ1-3, with a tentative D call TRBD1 (6 bases). V gave up 7 bases and J gave up 2 bases, with 15 bases separating them. The CDR3 consists of 14 residues. Looked up from germline, CDR1 is SQVTM and CDR2 is ANQGSEA. The CDR3: CSAYRDHAGNTIYF. The CDR3 DNA reads TGCAGCGCTTACAGGGATCATGCTGGAAACACCATATATTTT.

The V call is TRBV7-9, the J call TRBJ1-1, with 8 bases matching TRBD1. Germline CDR1 SEHNR, CDR2 FQNEAQ (reference sequence). The CDR3 extends over 17 amino acids. V gave up 1 base and J gave up 0 bases; unmatched junction bases: 7. In nucleotides, the CDR3 is TGTGCCAGCAGCTTAGTGAGGATCAGGGGGCTGAACACTGAAGCTTTCTTT. It yields the protein CASSLVRIRGLNTEAFF. Full variable domain (missing parts from reference TRBV7-9 and TRBJ1-1): DTGVSQNPRHKITKRGQNVTFRCDPISEHNRLYWYRQTLGQGPEFLTYFQNEAQLEKSRLLSDRFSAERPKGSFSTLEIQRTEQGDSAMYLCASSLVRIRGLNTEAFFGQGTRLTVV.

V and J are TRBV19 and TRBJ2-3; D is ambiguous. V was clipped by 1 base and J by 0 bases, with 14 bases between them. The CDR3 has 17 residues. Germline V CDR1 and CDR2: LNHDA, SQIVND (reference sequence). The CDR3 sequence is CASSIGPWAPSTDTQYF. As DNA, the CDR3 is TGTGCCAGTAGTATAGGACCGTGGGCGCCTAGCACAGATACGCAGTATTTT.

This clone showed up many times. The chain carries TRBV7-9 and TRBJ1-2; 9 bases map to TRBD1. CDR1 is SEHNR and CDR2 is FQNEAQ in the germline V gene (reference sequence). The CDR3 is 15 amino acids. With 5 bases clipped from V and 5 bases from J, the junction kept 9 bases outside the gene matches. The CDR3 DNA reads TGTGCCAGCAGCCCCCGGACAGGGGTTAGGTATGGCTACACCTTC. It yields the protein CASSPRTGVRYGYTF.